This TCR beta chain was captured in a study of vaccination and CD4 T cells after COVID-19. Study-wide context: By nasal swab PCR, the convalescent patients were SARS-CoV-2 positive, with several mild cases and one severe. Two Hispanic individuals were among six male and four female convalescent patients.

General study results and limits: The study examined relatively few convalescent patients and included no early post-infection timepoints.

TCRdb fed the PCR reads into MiXCR, producing one record per CDR3 protein. The sample records about 20,000 distinct CDR3 sequences, roughly 64% being singletons. For this clonotype: Its cognate antigen is unknown.

The CDR3 spans 20 residues. In germline, CDR1 is SGHTA, CDR2 FQGNSA. V lost 1 base to trimming and J lost 1 base; unmatched junction nucleotides: 12. The gene calls are TRBV7-2 and TRBJ2-7, with 14 bases lining up with TRBD2. This specimen was CD4+ T cells from blood, taken before SARS-CoV-2 vaccination. The TCR sequence derives from a human donor who had recovered from COVID-19. The CDR3 is CASSLERSGLAGVSSYEQYF. The DNA for the CDR3 is TGTGCCAGCAGCTTAGAACGTTCGGGACTAGCGGGAGTTTCTTCCTACGAGCAGTACTTC.